A single sample gave rise to the 7 T cell receptor beta chains below, sequenced in a study of CD4 and CD8 cells across lung adenocarcinoma regions. TCRdb re-called the PCR reads through MiXCR, storing one row per CDR3 protein. The sample records around 20,000 distinct CDR3 sequences, 46% being singletons. The sample comprised CD4+ T cells from the margin of a lung tumor. These receptors originate from a male donor with lung adenocarcinoma. The CD4 and CD8 labels of this study may be unreliable.

The chain carries TRBV27 and TRBJ2-2; either TRBD1 or TRBD2 may fit D (6 bases each). The CDR3 has 15 amino acids. Germline V CDR1 and CDR2: MNHEY, SMNVEV (reference sequence). Deletions cut 5 bases from V and 2 bases from J, with 12 bases between. The CDR3 region is CASSLRGTNTGELFF. In DNA form, the CDR3 reads TGTGCCAGCAGTCTACGGGGGACAAACACCGGGGAGCTGTTTTTT.

In regard to this clonotype: The junction does not match germline at one end; this may be a read error. The rearrangement links TRBV4-2 to TRBJ2-4, with 7 bases aligning to TRBD1. CDR1 is LGHNA, CDR2 YNFKEQ, per germline. This CDR3 comprises 16 residues. Here the CDR3 DNA reads TGTGCGAGCAGCGAAGAGGGGGCGTGCGCCACAGATACTCAGTACTTC. This gives the protein CASSEEGACATDTQYF.

This clonotype was recorded once. The gene calls are TRBV20-1 and TRBJ2-1; 16 bases line up with TRBD2. V trimming: 1 base; J trimming: 9 bases; junction bases outside the gene matches: 3. The germline V gene has CDR1 DFQATT and CDR2 SNEGSKA (reference sequence). The CDR3 loop spans 15 amino acids. This CDR3 is CSARGGLAGGGEQFF. CDR3 sequence (DNA): TGCAGTGCTAGAGGGGGACTAGCGGGAGGGGGTGAGCAGTTCTTC.

The V and J genes are TRBV6-1 and TRBJ2-5, with 7 bases identical to TRBD2. The DNA end favors TRBJ2-7, so the J call may be wrong. Germline loops: CDR1 MNHNS, CDR2 SASEGT. The CDR3 totals 15 residues. The CDR3 reads CASSEALDGGYEQYF. The CDR3 DNA reads TGTGCCAGCAGTGAAGCGCTGGACGGGGGGTACGAGCAGTACTTC.

About this clonotype: The junction and the germline gene differ at one end; a read error may be behind it. The chain employs TRBV6-1 and TRBJ2-4; D might be TRBD2 (6 bases). The CDR3 is 16 amino acids. Germline CDR1 is MNHNS and CDR2 is SASEGT. The CDR3 protein is CASRARELQAKNTQYF. CDR3 sequence (DNA): TGTGCCAGCAGGGCCCGGGAGCTGCAAGCCAAAAACACTCAGTACTTC.

This clonotype showed up many times. This rearrangement joins TRBV4-1 to TRBJ1-1; possibly TRBD1 for D (5 bases). Per the germline V gene, CDR1 is MGHRA and CDR2 is YSYEKL. V was shortened by 4 bases and J by 2 bases, with 14 bases between the two germline ends. The CDR3 sequence is 15 residues long. Here the CDR3 DNA reads TGCGCCAGCAGCCTAACCACAACAGGTAACACTGAAGCTTTCTTT. This sequence encodes CASSLTTTGNTEAFF.

On this clonotype: A read error may produce the germline difference seen at one junction end. V usage is TRBV4-2 and J usage is TRBJ2-3; no clear D gene. The J call could be wrong; TRBJ2-7 is a better fit for the DNA end. Germline CDR1 reads LGHNA; CDR2 reads YNFKEQ. The CDR3 length is 16 residues. CDR3 amino acids: CASSQAGLTAKNTQYF. The CDR3 bases are TGTGCGAGCAGCCAAGCCGGGCTAACAGCCAAAAATACGCAGTACTTC.